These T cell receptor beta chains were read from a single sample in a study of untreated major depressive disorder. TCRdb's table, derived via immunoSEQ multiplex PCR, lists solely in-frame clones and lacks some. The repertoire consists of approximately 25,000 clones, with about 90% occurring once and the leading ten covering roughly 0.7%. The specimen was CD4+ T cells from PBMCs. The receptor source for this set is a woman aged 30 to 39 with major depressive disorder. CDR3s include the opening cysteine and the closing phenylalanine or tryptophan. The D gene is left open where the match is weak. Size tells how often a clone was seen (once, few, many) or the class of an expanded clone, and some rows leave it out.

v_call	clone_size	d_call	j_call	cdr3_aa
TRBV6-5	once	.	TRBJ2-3	CASRSPGADTQYF
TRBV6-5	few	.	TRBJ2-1	CASSNLGRNYNEQFF
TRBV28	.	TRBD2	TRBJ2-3	CASSLSGRGADTQYF
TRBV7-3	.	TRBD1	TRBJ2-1	CASSPGQGLYNEQFF
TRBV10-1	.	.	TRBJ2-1	CASSECGYNEQFF
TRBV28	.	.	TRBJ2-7	CASSPTSGAGGYEQYF
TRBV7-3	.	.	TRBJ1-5	CASSPLDSFSNQPQHF
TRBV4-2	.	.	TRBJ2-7	CASTVSRGNLYEQYF
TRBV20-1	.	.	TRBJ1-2	CSARRDGYTF
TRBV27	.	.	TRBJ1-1	CASSWGEKTEAFF
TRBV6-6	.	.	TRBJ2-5	CASNSRMGLEETQYF
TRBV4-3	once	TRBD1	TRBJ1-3	CASSQDLVTGSSPGNTIYF
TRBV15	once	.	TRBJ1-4	CATSRERTSNEKLFF
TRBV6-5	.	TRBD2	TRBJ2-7	CASSFAGGANYEQYF
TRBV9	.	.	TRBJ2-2	CASRAGAITGELFF
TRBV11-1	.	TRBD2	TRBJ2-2	CASSSPRGGGTGELFF
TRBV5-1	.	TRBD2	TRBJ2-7	CASSLGLAGEGHEQYF